The 7 T cell receptor beta chains below come from one sample, sequenced in a study of shared clonotypes between healthy human individuals. TCRdb's copy holds only in-frame clones and misses some; the assay was immunoSEQ multiplex PCR. The sample has about 490,000 clones; over 60% are singletons. The sample consisted of PBMCs. The receptors stem from a woman aged 40 to 55 in good health. Some clones in this sample may be carry-over from other donors' samples.

This clone showed up just a few times. This clone may be a read error of a much larger clone one base away. Other DNA sequences in this specimen translate into the identical CDR3. The V call is TRBV27, the J call TRBJ2-4; D is unresolved. From germline, CDR1 is MNHEY and CDR2 SMNVEV (reference sequence). The CDR3 is 15 amino acids. The CDR3 nucleotides are TGCGCCAGCAGTAGATTGAACGAAGCCAAAAACATTCAGTACTTC. This codes for CASSRLNEAKNIQYF.

In the case of this clone: A far larger clone differs by one base, so this is likely a read error. The rearrangement links TRBV5-1 to TRBJ1-1; no clear D. This CDR3 has 15 amino acids. Germline V CDR1 and CDR2: SGHRS, YFSETQ. Trimming removed 3 bases from V and 10 bases from J, with 22 bases in between. CDR3 sequence (DNA): TGCGCCAGCAGCTGGGCGGTTGACGGCCTGTCTGGAGCTTTCTTT. Encoded protein: CASSWAVDGLSGAFF.

The genes are TRBV11-1 and TRBJ2-1; possibly TRBD1 for D (5 bases). Trimming shortened V by 5 bases and J by 5 bases, and 10 bases separated the two germline ends. Germline values: CDR1 SGHAT, CDR2 FQDESV (reference sequence). The CDR3 totals 13 residues. The CDR3: CASSQGVNNEQFF. In DNA, the CDR3 is TGTGCCAGCAGCCAGGGCGTGAACAATGAGCAGTTCTTC.

This clone has only a few counts. This CDR3 is CARTGQGTGELFF. The CDR3 coding sequence is TGTGCCAGAACGGGACAGGGGACCGGGGAGCTGTTTTTT. This chain links TRBV5-3 with TRBJ2-2; 10 bases are a match to TRBD1. TRBV5-3 is sorted into the ORF group, with uncertain function. V dropped 6 bases and J dropped 5; count of bases not matched to a gene: 1. This CDR3 is built from 13 residues.

This chain joins TRBV18 and TRBJ2-7; tentative D call: TRBD1 (5 bases). The CDR3 is 13 amino acids. Trimming pared 5 bases from V and 2 bases from J, leaving 10 bases between. CDR1 and CDR2 (germline): KGHSH, LQKENI. For the CDR3, the DNA is TGTGCCAGCTCATGGGGCCGAACCTACGAGCAGTACTTC. It codes for CASSWGRTYEQYF.

This clone turned up a few times. The genes are TRBV6-5 and TRBJ1-1; D is undetermined. The V end was cut by 5 bases, the J end by 2 bases, with 12 bases between. The CDR3 runs to 14 residues. CDR1 is MNHEY, CDR2 SVGAGI, per germline. CDR3 residues: CASSTRTENTEAFF. The CDR3, as DNA: TGTGCCAGCAGTACCCGGACCGAAAACACTGAAGCTTTCTTT.

This rearrangement joins TRBV5-1 to TRBJ2-1; 13 bases agree with TRBD2. The ends lost 3 bases at V and 10 bases at J; junction bases unmatched: 4. Germline V gene data show CDR1 as SGHRS and CDR2 as YFSETQ. The CDR3 totals 14 residues. As DNA, the CDR3 is TGCGCCAGCAGCTGGGGGACTAGCGGGGCCGAGCAGTTCTTC. Encoded protein: CASSWGTSGAEQFF.